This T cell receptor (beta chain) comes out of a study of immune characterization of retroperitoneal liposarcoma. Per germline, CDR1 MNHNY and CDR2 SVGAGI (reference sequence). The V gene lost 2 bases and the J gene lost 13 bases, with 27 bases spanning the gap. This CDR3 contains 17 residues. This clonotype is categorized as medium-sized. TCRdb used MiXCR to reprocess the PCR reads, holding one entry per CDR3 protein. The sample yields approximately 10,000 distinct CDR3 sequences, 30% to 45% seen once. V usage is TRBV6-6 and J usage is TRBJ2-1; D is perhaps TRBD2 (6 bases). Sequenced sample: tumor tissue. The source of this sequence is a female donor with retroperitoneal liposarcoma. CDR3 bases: TGTGCCAGCAGTTACGTTTCCCCCGCCTCGCGGGGAGAGACCCAGTTCTTC. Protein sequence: CASSYVSPASRGETQFF.